This T cell receptor beta chain is drawn from a study of T cell changes during pregnancy in multiple sclerosis. The data were produced by immunoSEQ multiplex PCR, yet TCRdb's version contains in-frame clones alone and is incomplete. Here the sample spans about 50,000 clones, 85% to 95% being singletons. This CDR3 spans 15 amino acids. In germline, CDR1 is SQVTM, CDR2 ANQGSEA. V was cut by 5 bases and J by 3 bases, with 20 bases left in between. This clonotype was obtained from a female donor with multiple sclerosis, enrolled in a pregnancy study. This sequence joins TRBV29-1 and TRBJ2-7, with TRBD2 as a possible D gene (6 bases). Sequencing was performed on CD4+ T cells from peripheral blood mononuclear cells, taken in the third trimester of pregnancy. The CDR3 spells CSVSEVEGLGYEQYF. Written as DNA, the CDR3 is TGCAGCGTTTCAGAGGTGGAGGGGTTAGGCTACGAGCAGTACTTC.